The 20 T cell receptor beta chains given below trace back to one sample, sequenced in a study of blood T cell repertoires in COVID-19 (dated by TCRdb to 2020 to 2022). Library creation used the immunoSEQ multiplex PCR assay. This is the immuneACCESS table as TCRdb keeps it, with only in-frame sequences that have V and J called. A part of the clones is gone; compared with another copy, unresolved V genes explain less than half, and the rest is unexplained. Here the sample has over 130,000 clones; around 79% occur a single time. The biggest ten clones account for 2.5% to 3% of the sample. The source material was PBMCs or T cells enriched from blood (not recorded which). The receptors stem from a woman in her fifties or sixties who had recovered from COVID-19.

This chain connects TRBV6-5 to TRBJ2-1, with 12 positions matching TRBD2. Germline CDR1 reads MNHEY; CDR2 reads SVGAGI. V lost 6 bases and J lost 6; bases outside the gene matches: 6. The CDR3 sequence is 15 residues long. CDR3 amino acids: CASRPSGRDFNEQFF. The CDR3 DNA reads TGTGCCAGCAGGCCTAGCGGGAGGGATTTCAATGAGCAGTTCTTC.

The chain employs TRBV5-1 and TRBJ1-5; a weak D match, TRBD1 (5 bases). Trimming cost V 4 bases and J 3 bases, with 14 bases left between them. Looked up from germline, CDR1 is SGHRS and CDR2 is YFSETQ. This CDR3 region has 15 residues. The CDR3 sequence: CASSPSGGANQPQHF. CDR3 nucleotide sequence: TGCGCCAGCAGCCCCTCGGGGGGAGCCAATCAGCCCCAGCATTTT.

This clone was counted once. The J gene is TRBJ1-2, the V gene TRBV7-9; 10 positions match TRBD1. The germline gives CDR1 SEHNR, CDR2 FQNEAQ (reference sequence). V lost 1 base, J lost 4 bases, and 3 bases stayed unmatched. The CDR3 is made up of 15 amino acids. The DNA of the CDR3 is TGTGCCAGCAGCTTAGAAGGGGACAGGGGCTATGGCTACACCTTC. This sequence encodes CASSLEGDRGYGYTF.

The gene calls are TRBV7-8 and TRBJ2-1; 13 nucleotides match TRBD2. Germline values: CDR1 SGHVS, CDR2 FQNEAQ. This CDR3 contains 15 residues. V shed 5 bases and J 4 bases; nucleotides not matched to a gene: 2. The CDR3 loop reads CASSLTSGRYNEQFF. CDR3 coding DNA: TGTGCCAGCAGCCTGACTAGCGGGAGGTACAATGAGCAGTTCTTC.

The chain uses TRBV19 and TRBJ1-1; D is unresolved. This CDR3 is 13 amino acids long. V dropped 3 bases and J dropped 1 base, with 6 bases sitting between them. Germline CDR1 LNHDA, CDR2 SQIVND (reference sequence). The CDR3: CASSMSQNTEAFF. The CDR3 region has the DNA TGTGCCAGTAGTATGTCCCAGAACACTGAAGCTTTCTTT.

The chain joins TRBV3-1 (or the pseudogene TRBV3-2) to TRBJ1-1; the D is unclear. Trimming removed 0 bases from V and 5 bases from J, with 10 bases in between. The germline gives CDR1 LGHDT, CDR2 YNNKEL (reference sequence). This CDR3 has 14 residues. In DNA, the CDR3 is TGTGCCAGCAGCCAAGACGAGGGAAAAACTGAAGCTTTCTTT. Translated: CASSQDEGKTEAFF.

V gene TRBV2 combines with J gene TRBJ2-7; 9 bases align to TRBD2. The CDR3 sequence is 19 residues long. Germline loops: CDR1 SNHLY, CDR2 FYNNEI. V lost 7 bases to trimming and J lost 3 bases; unmatched junction nucleotides: 22. The CDR3 DNA is TGTGCCAGCACAGGGGTAGGGGTCGACAGACTAGCGGAACTCTACGAGCAGTACTTC. Translating gives CASTGVGVDRLAELYEQYF. Based on the CDR3 plus reference TRBV2 and TRBJ2-7, the full variable domain is EPEVTQTPSHQVTQMGQEVILRCVPISNHLYFYWYRQILGQKVEFLVSFYNNEISEKSEIFDDQFSVERPDGSNFTLKIRSTKLEDSAMYFCASTGVGVDRLAELYEQYFGPGTRLTVT.

CDR3 in amino acids: CASTSGGAGAVSGYTF. In DNA, the CDR3 is TGTGCCAGCACCTCAGGGGGCGCCGGGGCGGTTAGTGGCTACACCTTC. V usage is TRBV7-9 and J usage is TRBJ1-2; 8 nucleotides line up with TRBD1. CDR1 and CDR2 from the germline V gene are SEHNR and FQNEAQ (reference sequence). V dropped 7 bases and J dropped 7; count of bases not matched to a gene: 17. This CDR3 has 16 residues.

The genes are TRBV3-1 (or the pseudogene TRBV3-2) and TRBJ2-7; weak D call: TRBD2 (6 bases). CDR1 is LGHDT and CDR2 is YNNKEL in the germline V gene (reference sequence). With 4 bases removed from V and 5 bases from J, the gap between germline ends came to 15 bases. The CDR3 has 14 amino acids. CDR3 coding DNA: TGTGCCAGCAGCCTCGGACTAATCGCCGACGAGCAGTACTTC. Translating gives CASSLGLIADEQYF.

This clone was counted at least ten times. V gene TRBV19 combines with J gene TRBJ1-5; 7 bases are a match to TRBD1. The CDR3 extends over 14 amino acids. Per germline, CDR1 LNHDA and CDR2 SQIVND (reference sequence). J lost 11 bases, V lost 3 bases, and 10 bases had no gene match. CDR3 DNA: TGTGCCAGTAGTATTACGGACAGGCGGTGGGCCCAGCATTTT. Its protein is CASSITDRRWAQHF.

The gene calls are TRBV13 and TRBJ2-6; D may be TRBD1 (6 bases). Germline CDR1 reads PRHDT; CDR2 reads FYEKMQ (reference sequence). The CDR3 consists of 14 residues. V was shortened by 5 bases and J by 2 bases, with 7 bases between the two germline ends. CDR3 DNA sequence: TGTGCCAGCAGCCCAGGGGCTGGGGCCAACGTCCTGACTTTC. This gives the protein CASSPGAGANVLTF.

The chain is built from TRBV29-1 and TRBJ2-1; D is possibly TRBD2 (6 bases). Trimming removed 6 bases from V and 6 bases from J, with 18 bases in between. The germline V gene encodes CDR1 SQVTM and CDR2 ANQGSEA. The CDR3 is made up of 14 amino acids. CDR3 coding DNA: TGCAGCGTGGATCGAGCGGGCGCTGGCAATGAGCAGTTCTTC. Its translation: CSVDRAGAGNEQFF.

This clone was seen more than once but under ten times. The chain links TRBV7-9 to TRBJ2-3; TRBD2 matches 11 bases. The ends lost 3 bases at V and 2 bases at J; junction bases unmatched: 4. The CDR3 is 16 amino acids. The germline CDR1 and CDR2 sequences are SEHNR and FQNEAQ (reference sequence). In DNA, the CDR3 is TGTGCCAGCAGCTTGGGACTAGCGGCCGCCACAGATACGCAGTATTTT. Residues: CASSLGLAAATDTQYF.

In this sample, this clone turned up once. The V and J genes are TRBV6-5 and TRBJ2-7, with TRBD2 as a possible D gene (5 bases). The germline V gene encodes CDR1 MNHEY and CDR2 SVGAGI. The CDR3 contains 15 residues. With 6 bases removed from V and 0 bases from J, the gap between germline ends came to 15 bases. The CDR3 region has the DNA TGTGCCAGCAGAACTAGGACGGAGAGCTCCTACGAGCAGTACTTC. Protein sequence: CASRTRTESSYEQYF.

V is TRBV30 and J is TRBJ1-2; no firm D call. Germline values: CDR1 GTSNPN, CDR2 SVGIG (reference sequence). The CDR3 consists of 12 residues. Between the trimmed V and J ends, which lost 8 bases and 5 bases, there was a span of 15 bases. DNA of the CDR3: TGTGCCGCCGCCGGGGAACGATATGGCTACACCTTC. Protein product: CAAAGERYGYTF.

The rearrangement uses TRBV13 and TRBJ2-5, with no clear D. V lost 4 bases to trimming and J lost 7 bases, with 7 bases between them. Per the germline V gene, CDR1 is PRHDT and CDR2 is FYEKMQ (reference sequence). The CDR3 length is 11 residues. For the CDR3, the DNA is TGTGCCAGCAGCTACTCAGGGACCCAGTACTTC. The encoded protein is CASSYSGTQYF.

The J gene is TRBJ2-7, the V gene TRBV5-6, with D possibly TRBD2 on 6 matching bases. V was trimmed by 5 bases and J by 1 base, leaving 10 bases between them. From germline, CDR1 is SGHDT and CDR2 YYEEEE. The CDR3 runs 13 residues. CDR3 loop: CASSTGLSYEQYF. DNA of the CDR3: TGTGCCAGCAGTACGGGACTGTCCTACGAGCAGTACTTC.

This chain uses TRBV30 with TRBJ1-5; no definite D call. Deletions cut 0 bases from V and 6 bases from J, with 15 bases between. CDR1 is GTSNPN, CDR2 SVGIG, per germline (reference sequence). The CDR3 has 15 residues. CDR3 nucleotides: TGTGCCTGGAGTGTGGAGGGAGCTCATCGTCAGCCCCAGCATTTT. It specifies CAWSVEGAHRQPQHF.

V and J are TRBV6-6 and TRBJ2-1, with D possibly TRBD2 on 6 matching bases. CDR1 is MNHNY, CDR2 SVGAGI, per germline (reference sequence). The CDR3 sequence is 16 residues long. Trimming cost V 5 bases and J 7 bases, with 21 bases left between them. This CDR3 is CASSGLATEHKNEQFF. The CDR3, as DNA: TGTGCCAGCAGTGGTCTAGCGACCGAACATAAGAATGAGCAGTTCTTC.

The chain employs TRBV29-1 and TRBJ2-3; the D gene is possibly TRBD2 (7 bases). CDR3 size: 15 residues. CDR1 and CDR2 from the germline V gene are SQVTM and ANQGSEA. V lost 7 bases, J lost 0 bases, and 17 bases lay in between. CDR3 amino acids: CSGMGGGHSTDTQYF. DNA for the CDR3: TGCAGCGGAATGGGAGGGGGGCACAGCACAGATACGCAGTATTTT.